In this sample, the clone carrying this TCR beta chain turned up once. Its antigen remains unidentified. Germline CDR1 ENHRY, CDR2 SYGVKD. The CDR3 loop spans 15 amino acids. Trimming shortened V by 6 bases and J by 7 bases, and 16 bases separated the two germline ends. Here immunoSEQ multiplex PCR was the method, and the copy in TCRdb shows in-frame clones only, minus some. Altogether over 2 million clones are present, 85% to 95% being singletons, with the ten largest covering 0.13%. The data originate from a study of shared clonotypes between healthy human individuals. Study-level background: Each donor contributed plates that comprised three CD4 naive, three CD4 memory, two CD8 naive and one CD8 memory.

The study's findings and limits: The study found lower generation probabilities in non-shared clonotypes than in those shared by all four donors. Naive subsets generally had larger estimated richness than memory subsets.

Sequenced material: naive CD4+ T cells sorted from blood. Subset reported: CD45RA+ positively selected. This clonotype was sampled from a man aged 18 to 29 in good health. The chain combines TRBV10-3 with TRBJ1-6, with a tentative D call TRBD1 (6 bases). This CDR3 reads CAIRPGVAGNSPLHF. For the CDR3, the DNA is TGTGCCATCAGACCAGGGGTGGCGGGGAATTCACCCCTCCACTTT.